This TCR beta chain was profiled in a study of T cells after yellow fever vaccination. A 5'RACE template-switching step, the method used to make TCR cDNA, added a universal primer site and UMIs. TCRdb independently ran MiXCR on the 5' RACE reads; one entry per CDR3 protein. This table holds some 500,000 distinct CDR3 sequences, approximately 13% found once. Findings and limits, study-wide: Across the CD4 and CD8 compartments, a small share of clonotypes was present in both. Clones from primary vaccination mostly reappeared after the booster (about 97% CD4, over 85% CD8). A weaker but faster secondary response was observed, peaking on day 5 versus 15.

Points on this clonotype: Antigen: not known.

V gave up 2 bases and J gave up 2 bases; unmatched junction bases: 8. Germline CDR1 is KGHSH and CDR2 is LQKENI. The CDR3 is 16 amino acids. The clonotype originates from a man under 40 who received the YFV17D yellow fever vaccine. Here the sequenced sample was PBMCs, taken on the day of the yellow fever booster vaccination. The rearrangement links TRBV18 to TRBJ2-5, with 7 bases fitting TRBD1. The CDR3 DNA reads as TGTGCCAGCTCACCAAGGACAGGTCCATCGCAAGAGACCCAGTACTTC. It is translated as CASSPRTGPSQETQYF. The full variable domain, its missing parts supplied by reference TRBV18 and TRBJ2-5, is NAGVMQNPRHLVRRRGQEARLRCSPMKGHSHVYWYRQLPEEGLKFMVYLQKENIIDESGMPKERFSAEFPKEGPSILRIQQVVRGDSAAYFCASSPRTGPSQETQYFGPGTRLLVL.